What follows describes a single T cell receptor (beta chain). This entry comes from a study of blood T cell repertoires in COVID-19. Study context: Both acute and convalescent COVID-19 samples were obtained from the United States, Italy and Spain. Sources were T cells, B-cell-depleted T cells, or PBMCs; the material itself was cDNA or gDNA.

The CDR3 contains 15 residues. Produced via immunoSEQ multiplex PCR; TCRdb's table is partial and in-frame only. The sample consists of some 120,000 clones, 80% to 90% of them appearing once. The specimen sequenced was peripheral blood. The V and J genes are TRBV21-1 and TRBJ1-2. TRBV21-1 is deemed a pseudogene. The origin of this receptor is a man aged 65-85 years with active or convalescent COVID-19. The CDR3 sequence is CASKGGIRVPNGYTF. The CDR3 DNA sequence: TGTGCCAGCAAGGGGGGGATAAGAGTACCTAATGGCTACACCTTC.